A single sample gave rise to the 6 T cell receptor beta chains below, sequenced in a study of human T cells and chemical hapten exposure. Time point noted: patch test 1, 2 weeks after DPC sensitization. Treatment noted: therapeutic diphenylcyclopropenone sensitization with weekly scalp DPC. TCRdb fed the RACE reads into MiXCR, producing one record per CDR3 protein. The table has around 380,000 distinct CDR3 sequences, more than 4.5% seen once. Specimen: whole blood, collected in connection with sensitization to the hapten diphenylcyclopropenone (DPC). The source of these receptors is a woman aged 45 to 65 with alopecia areata. Some clones in this sample may be carry-over from other donors' samples.

The table lists this clonotype with a few counts. The gene calls are TRBV3-1 and TRBJ2-3; D remains ambiguous. The germline gives CDR1 LGHDT, CDR2 YNNKEL (reference sequence). The CDR3 is 13 residues long. The V gene lost 1 base and the J gene lost 2 bases, with 4 bases spanning the gap. Here the CDR3 DNA reads TGTGCCAGCAGCCAAGTTGACACAGATACGCAGTATTTT. Encoded protein: CASSQVDTDTQYF.

In this sample, this clonotype turned up a few times. The gene calls are TRBV27 and TRBJ1-2; D is undetermined. This CDR3 comprises 15 residues. The germline V and J ends were trimmed by 8 bases and 3 bases, with 19 bases remaining between them. Germline CDR1 MNHEY, CDR2 SMNVEV (reference sequence). The CDR3 here is CASSMDPDSYYGYTF. CDR3 nucleotides: TGTGCCAGCTCGATGGACCCAGACTCTTACTATGGCTACACCTTC.

In its sample, this clonotype was seen many times. The gene calls are TRBV20-1 and TRBJ1-1; 8 nucleotides match TRBD1. Trimming at V came to 3 bases and at J to 4 bases, leaving 7 bases not matched to a gene. The CDR3 is 14 residues long. The germline gives CDR1 DFQATT, CDR2 SNEGSKA (reference sequence). The CDR3 reads CSASETGVGTEAFF. The CDR3 DNA is TGCAGTGCTAGTGAGACAGGGGTGGGCACTGAAGCTTTCTTT.

This clonotype showed up many times. The gene calls are TRBV7-2 and TRBJ2-1; D is tentatively TRBD1 or TRBD2 (7 bases each). The length of the CDR3 is 14 residues. The V gene lost 2 bases and the J gene lost 8 bases, with 13 bases spanning the gap. The germline V gene has CDR1 SGHTA and CDR2 FQGNSA. The CDR3 DNA is TGTGCCAGCAGCTTAAGGCAGGGGGGGGATGAGCAGTTCTTC. This translates into CASSLRQGGDEQFF.

This clonotype was counted only a few times. V usage is TRBV3-1 and J usage is TRBJ2-7; D is uncertain. V was shortened by 4 bases and J by 3 bases, with 10 bases between the two germline ends. The germline gives CDR1 LGHDT, CDR2 YNNKEL (reference sequence). This CDR3 contains 13 residues. CDR3 protein: CASSPSGNYEQYF. CDR3 bases: TGTGCCAGCAGCCCTTCCGGCAACTACGAGCAGTACTTC.

This clonotype was seen ten or more times. The chain links TRBV6-6 to TRBJ1-1, with 8 bases lining up with TRBD1. In germline, CDR1 is MNHNY, CDR2 SVGAGI (reference sequence). This CDR3 region has 12 residues. V shed 10 bases, J shed 0 bases, and the junction held 1 base outside the gene matches. CDR3 residues: CATDRVNTEAFF. DNA for the CDR3: TGTGCCACGGACAGGGTGAACACTGAAGCTTTCTTT.